This T cell receptor (beta chain) was obtained from a study of beta chain features in type 1 diabetes. Over 95% purity was reached by all sorted populations. Comments on this clone: Its antigen is still unknown.

Overall study results and limits: Short templates might get an advantage during PCR, and this would be equal in patients and controls. Sampled from patients, naive, central memory and Treg TCRB repertoires appeared more similar than those sampled from healthy donors.

Reverse transcribing all isolated RNA meant expressed TCRB transcripts were sequenced. TCRdb keeps only in-frame clones here, not all; method: immunoSEQ multiplex PCR. This repertoire shows around 150,000 clones, about 8.1% found once; its top ten account for around 0.65%. Trimming took 5 bases from V and 6 from J, leaving 16 bases between them. The CDR3 covers 14 residues. Per the germline V gene, CDR1 is SGHAT and CDR2 is FQNNGV. The specimen sequenced was central memory CD4+ T cells from blood. The receptor was isolated from a man in his late teens or twenties in good health. The chain has TRBV11-2 and TRBJ1-1; D not resolved. CDR3 sequence: CASSKREAQPEAFF. The CDR3 DNA reads as TGTGCCAGCAGCAAACGGGAGGCTCAACCTGAAGCTTTCTTT.